These 26 T cell receptor beta chains were sequenced from one sample in a study of T cell responses to AZD1222 COVID-19 vaccine. Data came from immunoSEQ multiplex PCR; TCRdb stores just in-frame clones and leaves some out. The sample contains approximately 130,000 clones, over 75% of which appear only once. Sequencing was performed on peripheral blood, taken 28 days after the second AZD1222 dose. Source of these receptors: an adult who received the AZD1222 COVID-19 vaccine.

The chain carries TRBV5-4 and TRBJ2-2; 8 positions match TRBD1. Trimming took 0 bases from V and 6 from J; bases not matched to a gene: 7. Germline CDR1 SGHNT, CDR2 YYREEE (reference sequence). The CDR3 consists of 16 residues. CDR3 in amino acids: CASSLGVQGDPGELFF. The CDR3 nucleotides are TGTGCCAGCAGCTTGGGGGTACAGGGGGATCCCGGGGAGCTGTTTTTT.

CDR3 loop: CASRIQNTEAFF. The CDR3, as DNA: TGTGCCAGCAGAATACAGAACACTGAAGCTTTCTTT. The chain carries TRBV2 and TRBJ1-1; D gene unclear. There are 12 residues in the CDR3. Germline V gene sequence: CDR1 SNHLY, CDR2 FYNNEI. V lost 6 bases, J lost 1 base, and 6 bases lay in between.

The V and J genes are TRBV11-3 and TRBJ2-7, with a possible D match to TRBD1 (6 bases). V was shortened by 5 bases and J by 6 bases, with 11 bases between the two germline ends. Germline assignment: CDR1 SGHNT and CDR2 YENEEA. The length of the CDR3 is 12 residues. CDR3: CASSADRSEQYF. For the CDR3, the DNA is TGTGCCAGCAGCGCTGACAGGAGCGAGCAGTACTTC.

About this clone: A junction boundary mismatches the germline segment, possibly from a read error. The chain employs TRBV6-2 or TRBV6-3 and TRBJ2-7; perhaps TRBD2 as D (6 bases). CDR1 and CDR2 (germline): MNHEY, SVGEGT. The CDR3 consists of 17 residues. CDR3 DNA: TGTGCCAGCAGTTCGTTACCCTACGGGGGACGCTCCCACGAGCAGTACTTC. Its protein product is CASSSLPYGGRSHEQYF.

V is TRBV19 and J is TRBJ1-5; D gene unclear. V was shortened by 3 bases and J by 3 bases, with 12 bases between the two germline ends. The germline gives CDR1 LNHDA, CDR2 SQIVND (reference sequence). CDR3 size: 15 residues. The CDR3 nucleotides read TGTGCCAGTAGTATCGTTGAGGGTGCCAATCAGCCCCAGCATTTT. It is translated as CASSIVEGANQPQHF.

The chain has TRBV11-3 and TRBJ1-1, with TRBD1 identical over 7 bases. V shed 3 bases, J shed 3 bases, and the junction held 4 bases outside the gene matches. Germline V gene lookup returns CDR1 SGHNT and CDR2 YENEEA. This CDR3 is built from 14 residues. In nucleotides, the CDR3 is TGTGCCAGCAGCTTGACAGGGCCTGACACTGAAGCTTTCTTT. This translates into CASSLTGPDTEAFF.

The J gene is TRBJ1-5, the V gene TRBV30; no reliable D call. There are 13 residues in the CDR3. CDR1 is GTSNPN, CDR2 SVGIG, per germline (reference sequence). The CDR3 is CAGGADSNQPQHF. The DNA for the CDR3 is TGTGCTGGAGGAGCAGATAGCAATCAGCCCCAGCATTTT.

This clone was seen only once. The chain recombines TRBV28 with TRBJ2-5; D unclear. Per germline, CDR1 MDHEN and CDR2 SYDVKM. This CDR3 comprises 12 residues. Trimming stripped 7 bases from V and 5 bases from J, with 11 bases between. CDR3 residues: CASNLRRETQYF. The CDR3 nucleotides read TGTGCCAGCAATTTGCGGCGGGAGACCCAGTACTTC.

The count of this clone is one. The chain couples TRBV5-8 to TRBJ1-2; 8 nucleotides match TRBD1. The V gene's germline CDR1 is SGHTS and CDR2 YDEGEE. The junction had 11 bases not matched to a gene; V was cut back by 4 bases and J by 6 bases. The CDR3 consists of 15 residues. The CDR3 reads CASSLRQGRRDGYTF. The CDR3 region has the DNA TGTGCCAGCAGCCTTCGACAGGGGCGCAGGGATGGCTACACCTTC. Together with reference TRBV5-8 and TRBJ1-2, the CDR3 gives the full variable domain: EAGVTQSPTHLIKTRGQQATLRCSPISGHTSVYWYQQALGLGLQFLLWYDEGEERNRGNFPPRFSGRQFPNYSSELNVNALELEDSALYLCASSLRQGRRDGYTFGSGTRLTVV.

The rearrangement joins TRBV25-1 to TRBJ1-6; 7 nucleotides align to TRBD1. This CDR3 region has 15 residues. CDR1 is MGHDK and CDR2 is SYGVNS in the germline V gene. V gave up 1 base and J gave up 12 bases; unmatched junction bases: 9. CDR3 coding DNA: TGTGCCAGCAGTGAATCCCCAGGGGGGTCGAGACCCCTCCACTTT. Translation gives CASSESPGGSRPLHF.

This clone has only one observation. The chain carries TRBV7-2 and TRBJ2-7; D ambiguous. The V end lost 2 bases, the J end lost 1 base, and 12 bases lay between the germline ends. The CDR3 runs 15 residues. Germline V gene lookup returns CDR1 SGHTA and CDR2 FQGNSA. The CDR3 reads CASSLFLGSSYEQYF. The CDR3 DNA reads TGTGCCAGCAGCTTATTTTTGGGCAGTTCCTACGAGCAGTACTTC.

This sequence joins TRBV29-1 and TRBJ1-2, with D hard to call. V was trimmed by 2 bases and J by 8 bases, leaving 9 bases between them. Germline CDR1 reads SQVTM; CDR2 reads ANQGSEA. The CDR3 length is 11 residues. CDR3 nucleotides: TGCAGCGTTGAATCAGGAAGCGGCTACACCTTC. This translates into CSVESGSGYTF.

V usage is TRBV11-1 and J usage is TRBJ1-1; D ambiguous. The CDR3 length is 13 residues. V was cut by 4 bases and J by 1 base, with 7 bases left in between. Germline assignment: CDR1 SGHAT and CDR2 FQDESV (reference sequence). The DNA of the CDR3 is TGTGCCAGCAGCTACACAGAGAACACTGAAGCTTTCTTT. The encoded protein is CASSYTENTEAFF.

This chain connects TRBV19 to TRBJ1-5; a weak D match, TRBD1 (5 bases). There are 17 residues in the CDR3. Germline V CDR1 and CDR2: LNHDA, SQIVND (reference sequence). The germline V and J ends were trimmed by 2 bases and 6 bases, with 20 bases remaining between them. In DNA form, the CDR3 reads TGTGCCAGTAGTATACCTGAGGGACGCAGGGTGACTCAGCCCCAGCATTTT. The encoded protein is CASSIPEGRRVTQPQHF. Filled out from reference TRBV19 and TRBJ1-5, the complete variable domain reads DGGITQSPKYLFRKEGQNVTLSCEQNLNHDAMYWYRQDPGQGLRLIYYSQIVNDFQKGDIAEGYSVSREKKESFPLTVTSAQKNPTAFYLCASSIPEGRRVTQPQHFGDGTRLSIL.

V usage is TRBV5-1 and J usage is TRBJ2-7, with a tentative D call TRBD2 (6 bases). Germline loops: CDR1 SGHRS, CDR2 YFSETQ. The V gene lost 5 bases and the J gene lost 3 bases, with 12 bases spanning the gap. The CDR3 extends over 13 amino acids. The CDR3 spells CASRPTSGYEQYF. The CDR3 DNA sequence: TGCGCCAGCAGGCCGACTAGTGGCTACGAGCAGTACTTC.

The J gene is TRBJ1-1, the V gene TRBV24-1; TRBD1 matches at 10 bases. Germline V gene data show CDR1 as KGHDR and CDR2 as SFDVKD. The CDR3 length is 15 residues. Trimming took 4 bases from V and 6 from J; bases not matched to a gene: 7. In nucleotides, the CDR3 is TGTGCCACCAGTGAAGGGACAGGGGAAATCTCTGAAGCTTTCTTT. It codes for CATSEGTGEISEAFF.

This clone has a handful of counts. This chain joins TRBV6-5 and TRBJ2-5; D is possibly TRBD2 (6 bases). Germline V gene data show CDR1 as MNHEY and CDR2 as SVGAGI. Trimming pared 5 bases from V and 1 base from J, leaving 14 bases between. The CDR3 has 15 residues. The CDR3 nucleotides are TGTGCCAGCAGTCTCTTTGACGGGGGCCAAGAGACCCAGTACTTC. It specifies CASSLFDGGQETQYF.

This chain joins TRBV19 and TRBJ2-7, with TRBD1 matching over 9 bases. The CDR3 has 15 amino acids. With V trimmed by 5 bases and J by 1 base, 6 bases remained unmatched. Germline V CDR1 and CDR2: LNHDA, SQIVND (reference sequence). The CDR3 region has the DNA TGTGCCAGTAGTGTCTCCGGGACAGGGTCCTACGAGCAGTACTTC. It encodes CASSVSGTGSYEQYF. The full variable domain, rest sourced from reference TRBV19 and TRBJ2-7, is DGGITQSPKYLFRKEGQNVTLSCEQNLNHDAMYWYRQDPGQGLRLIYYSQIVNDFQKGDIAEGYSVSREKKESFPLTVTSAQKNPTAFYLCASSVSGTGSYEQYFGPGTRLTVT.

The J gene is TRBJ1-6, the V gene TRBV5-1; D unresolved. V was shortened by 0 bases and J by 7 bases, with 8 bases between the two germline ends. Per the germline V gene, CDR1 is SGHRS and CDR2 is YFSETQ. CDR3 length: 14 amino acids. CDR3 nucleotides: TGCGCCAGCAGCTTGGAACAGAGCAATTCACCCCTCCACTTT. Translated: CASSLEQSNSPLHF.

V and J are TRBV27 and TRBJ2-5; the D gene is possibly TRBD2 (6 bases). The CDR3 runs to 14 residues. CDR1 and CDR2 from the germline V gene are MNHEY and SMNVEV (reference sequence). With 3 bases removed from V and 4 bases from J, the gap between germline ends came to 12 bases. This CDR3 is CASSFGGLVETQYF. The CDR3 bases are TGTGCCAGCAGTTTCGGAGGGCTGGTAGAGACCCAGTACTTC.

The J gene is TRBJ1-5, the V gene TRBV19; unclear D gene. The length of the CDR3 is 13 residues. Germline-derived CDR1 and CDR2 are LNHDA and SQIVND (reference sequence). Trimming took off 1 base at V and 4 bases at J, with 5 bases between the two ends. The DNA of the CDR3 is TGTGCCAGTAGTATAGGGGCTAATCAGCCCCAGCATTTT. This encodes CASSIGANQPQHF.

The V call is TRBV29-1, the J call TRBJ1-5; D is unclear. The CDR3 totals 13 residues. Germline CDR1 reads SQVTM; CDR2 reads ANQGSEA. V shed 7 bases and J shed 5 bases, with 15 bases lying between them. CDR3 coding DNA: TGCAGCGCCTACTCGGGCGCGGATCAGCCCCAGCATTTT. It yields the protein CSAYSGADQPQHF. The full variable domain, in which reference TRBV29-1 and TRBJ1-5 provide the parts outside the CDR3, is SAVISQKPSRDICQRGTSLTIQCQVDSQVTMMFWYRQQPGQSLTLIATANQGSEATYESGFVIDKFPISRPNLTFSTLTVSNMSPEDSSIYLCSAYSGADQPQHFGDGTRLSIL.

Only one count was recorded for this clone. This CDR3 is CATSSGRGWYNEQFF. Written as DNA, the CDR3 is TGTGCCACCTCTAGCGGGAGAGGTTGGTACAATGAGCAGTTCTTC. The rearrangement links TRBV6-1 to TRBJ2-1, with 10 bases fitting TRBD2. Unmatched junction bases numbered 10, after V lost 10 bases and J lost 4 bases. Germline V lookup: CDR1 MNHNS, CDR2 SASEGT. The CDR3 runs 15 residues.

V and J are TRBV5-8 and TRBJ1-2; 8 bases line up with TRBD1. The CDR3 has 14 amino acids. Germline loops: CDR1 SGHTS, CDR2 YDEGEE. V was clipped by 4 bases and J by 4 bases; unmatched bases: 6. The CDR3 nucleotides are TGTGCCAGCAGCCCCATTACAGGGGGCTATGGCTACACCTTC. Amino acid sequence: CASSPITGGYGYTF.

The V call is TRBV5-1, the J call TRBJ2-5, with 9 bases lining up with TRBD1. V trimming: 3 bases; J trimming: 2 bases; junction bases outside the gene matches: 5. This CDR3 contains 15 residues. CDR1 and CDR2 from the germline V gene are SGHRS and YFSETQ. CDR3 amino acids: CASSYLGTGQETQYF. The CDR3 DNA follows: TGCGCCAGCAGCTACCTGGGGACAGGGCAAGAGACCCAGTACTTC.

This sequence joins TRBV11-3 and TRBJ1-1; 8 bases are shared with TRBD1. CDR3 length: 13 amino acids. Germline V lookup: CDR1 SGHNT, CDR2 YENEEA. Unmatched junction bases numbered 6, after V lost 5 bases and J lost 7 bases. CDR3 sequence: CASSRTGFIEAFF. CDR3 sequence (DNA): TGTGCCAGCAGCAGGACAGGGTTTATTGAAGCTTTCTTT.